Below, 14 T cell receptor beta chains from the same sample are listed, as sequenced in a study of T cell responses to AZD1222 COVID-19 vaccine. Method: immunoSEQ multiplex PCR; TCRdb's copy keeps in-frame clones and lacks some. The data hold 25,000 to 35,000 clones, with 85% to 95% observed a single time. Material: peripheral blood, obtained on day 0 of AZD1222 vaccination. These receptors were obtained from an adult in good health.

The chain recombines TRBV7-6 with TRBJ2-1; D unclear. This CDR3 is 15 amino acids long. Per the germline V gene, CDR1 is SGHVS and CDR2 is FNYEAQ. V was pared by 1 base and J by 0 bases, with 7 bases between. The CDR3 DNA reads as TGTGCCAGCAGCTTAGGCAGCTACTCCTACAATGAGCAGTTCTTC. This codes for CASSLGSYSYNEQFF. The variable domain in full, completed from reference TRBV7-6 and TRBJ2-1, reads GAGVSQSPRYKVTKRGQDVALRCDPISGHVSLYWYRQALGQGPEFLTYFNYEAQQDKSGLPNDRFSAERPEGSISTLTIQRTEQRDSAMYRCASSLGSYSYNEQFFGPGTRLTVL.

The chain links TRBV18 to TRBJ2-1, with 10 bases identical to TRBD1. Trimming took 6 bases from V and 7 from J; bases not matched to a gene: 9. Germline CDR1 reads KGHSH; CDR2 reads LQKENI. This CDR3 is built from 15 residues. Here the CDR3 DNA reads TGTGCCAGCTCTGGAGGGACAGGGGCTATGAATGAGCAGTTCTTC. Its translation: CASSGGTGAMNEQFF.

The chain employs TRBV15 and TRBJ2-3; TRBD2 matches 15 bases. Trimming removed 1 base from V and 8 bases from J; junction bases left unmatched: 10. The germline CDR1 and CDR2 sequences are LNHNV and YYDKDF (reference sequence). The CDR3 is made up of 18 amino acids. CDR3 region: CATSRGEGLAGGHGTQYF. CDR3 nucleotides: TGTGCCACCAGCAGAGGAGAGGGACTAGCGGGGGGCCACGGTACGCAGTATTTT.

This clone has only one observation. The V and J genes are TRBV4-1 and TRBJ2-5; D is perhaps TRBD1 (6 bases). Trimming left V 6 bases short and J 5 bases short, with 16 bases between. The CDR3 totals 14 residues. Germline CDR1 is MGHRA and CDR2 is YSYEKL. CDR3 in DNA: TGCGCCAGCAGTCTGGGGGCAGCTCGGGAGACCCAGTACTTC. Translation gives CASSLGAARETQYF.

V and J are TRBV5-4 and TRBJ2-5; a possible D gene is TRBD2 (6 bases). This CDR3 is 14 amino acids long. Trimming removed 0 bases at V and 5 bases at J, with 11 bases between. Looked up from germline, CDR1 is SGHNT and CDR2 is YYREEE (reference sequence). The CDR3 sequence is CASSLVGGEETQYF. CDR3 nucleotide sequence: TGTGCCAGCAGCTTGGTAGGAGGGGAGGAGACCCAGTACTTC. The whole variable domain, filled in from reference TRBV5-4 and TRBJ2-5, reads ETGVTQSPTHLIKTRGQQVTLRCSSQSGHNTVSWYQQALGQGPQFIFQYYREEENGRGNFPPRFSGLQFPNYSSELNVNALELDDSALYLCASSLVGGEETQYFGPGTRLLVL.

The V call is TRBV29-1, the J call TRBJ1-2, with a possible D match to TRBD1 (5 bases). The germline V gene encodes CDR1 SQVTM and CDR2 ANQGSEA. The V end was cut by 4 bases, the J end by 6 bases, with 12 bases between. The CDR3 contains 12 residues. The CDR3 DNA follows: TGCAGCGTTGGGAGGGCAGGGAATGGCTACACCTTC. It codes for CSVGRAGNGYTF.

This clone was seen once. The J gene is TRBJ2-1, the V gene TRBV19, with TRBD1 as a possible D gene (6 bases). CDR1 is LNHDA and CDR2 is SQIVND in the germline V gene (reference sequence). V dropped 5 bases and J dropped 6 bases, with 11 bases sitting between them. This CDR3 is 13 amino acids long. DNA for the CDR3: TGTGCCAGTAGTGTAACAGGGTCCAATGAGCAGTTCTTC. It yields the protein CASSVTGSNEQFF.

The chain links TRBV30 to TRBJ2-1, with 9 bases matching TRBD1. V dropped 1 base and J dropped 7; count of bases not matched to a gene: 11. The germline CDR1 and CDR2 sequences are GTSNPN and SVGIG (reference sequence). The CDR3 sequence is 16 residues long. CDR3 bases: TGTGCCTGGAGTGAGGATCCGACAGGGGGGATAAATGAGCAGTTCTTC. This encodes CAWSEDPTGGINEQFF.

The J gene is TRBJ1-1, the V gene TRBV5-1, with D maybe TRBD1 (6 bases). CDR1 SGHRS and CDR2 YFSETQ come from the germline V gene. This CDR3 has 15 amino acids. V was shortened by 3 bases and J by 3 bases, with 15 bases between the two germline ends. The CDR3: CASSSRGVVYTEAFF. In nucleotides, the CDR3 is TGCGCCAGCAGCTCCAGGGGTGTTGTGTACACTGAAGCTTTCTTT.

This clone has just a few counts. The chain has TRBV9 and TRBJ1-3; D is uncertain. CDR3 size: 16 residues. V dropped 4 bases and J dropped 1 base, with 15 bases sitting between them. Germline values: CDR1 SGDLS, CDR2 YYNGEE. The CDR3 protein is CASSPTGMDSGNTIYF. For the CDR3, the DNA is TGTGCCAGCAGCCCAACCGGTATGGATTCTGGAAACACCATATATTTT.

This clone was observed a few times. The chain uses TRBV6-4 and TRBJ2-1; the D gene is possibly TRBD2 (5 bases). Trimming pared 0 bases from V and 5 bases from J, leaving 11 bases between. The CDR3 extends over 15 amino acids. Germline assignment: CDR1 MRHNA and CDR2 SNTAGT. The CDR3 DNA follows: TGTGCCAGCAGTGACTCGTTTGAGGGTGACAATGAGCAGTTCTTC. It translates to CASSDSFEGDNEQFF.

The chain carries TRBV30 and TRBJ2-1; D possibly corresponds to TRBD1 (6 bases). V lost 7 bases, J lost 4 bases, and 17 bases lay in between. The V gene's germline CDR1 is GTSNPN and CDR2 SVGIG (reference sequence). The CDR3 is 14 amino acids. The DNA of the CDR3 is TGTGCCTCCCCCGGGACATCAAATTACAATGAGCAGTTCTTC. This codes for CASPGTSNYNEQFF.

The gene calls are TRBV30 and TRBJ2-7, with a weak D call TRBD1 (6 bases). V was cut by 5 bases and J by 0 bases, with 11 bases left in between. CDR1 is GTSNPN, CDR2 SVGIG, per germline (reference sequence). The CDR3 contains 13 residues. CDR3 sequence reads: CAWEAGASYEQYF. In nucleotides, the CDR3 is TGTGCCTGGGAAGCAGGGGCCTCCTACGAGCAGTACTTC.

The chain joins TRBV11-2 to TRBJ1-4, with a tentative D call TRBD1 (6 bases). Germline loops: CDR1 SGHAT, CDR2 FQNNGV. Trimming removed 5 bases at V and 10 bases at J, with 14 bases between. This CDR3 has 13 residues. The chain's CDR3 is CASSPGHGGKLFF. The CDR3 DNA is TGTGCCAGCAGCCCGGGACACGGGGGAAAACTGTTTTTT.